This T cell receptor (beta chain) was sequenced in a study of shared clonotypes between healthy human individuals. Study summary: Each donor's CD8 memory used one plate, CD8 naive two, each CD4 subset three.

The CDR3 length is 14 residues. V was trimmed by 4 bases and J by 4 bases, leaving 11 bases between them. The germline CDR1 and CDR2 sequences are MNHEY and SMNVEV (reference sequence). Overall study findings and caveats: Clonotypes which were not shared had lower generation probabilities than clonotypes that all four donors shared. Naive CD4 clonotype sharing across a few donors was 4% to 5.5%.

Splitting of each subset's genomic DNA was done evenly across several immunoSEQ plates. Method: immunoSEQ multiplex PCR; TCRdb's copy keeps in-frame clones and lacks some. The data hold over a million clones, with roughly 96% observed a single time. Remarks on this clone: Antigen specificity is unknown.

This receptor was identified in a man aged 30 to 39 in good health. Input material: naive CD4+ T cells sorted from blood. Subset denoted: CD45RA+ positively selected. This chain uses TRBV27 with TRBJ2-1; D may be TRBD1 or TRBD2 (5 bases each). This chain's CDR3 is CASSWDAKYNEQFF. The CDR3 nucleotides read TGTGCCAGCAGTTGGGACGCAAAATACAATGAGCAGTTCTTC.